What follows are 20 T cell receptor beta chains derived from one specimen sequenced in a study of STAT5B mutations in CD4+ large granular lymphocyte leukemia. The repertoire was sequenced with immunoSEQ multiplex PCR; TCRdb's copy has only in-frame clones and lacks some. This table has about 30,000 clones, roughly 77% appearing once. What was sequenced was CD4+ T cells from blood buffy coats. Receptors were obtained from a human donor in good health.

The chain links TRBV6-1 to TRBJ2-3, with D possibly matching TRBD1 (5 bases). The CDR3 runs 15 residues. Germline V gene sequence: CDR1 MNHNS, CDR2 SASEGT. Trimming shortened V by 2 bases and J by 0 bases, and 9 bases separated the two germline ends. The CDR3 reads CASSEYRISTDTQYF. Written as DNA, the CDR3 is TGTGCCAGCAGTGAATACAGGATTAGCACAGATACGCAGTATTTT.

The chain links TRBV5-8 to TRBJ2-1; 9 bases are a match to TRBD2. Germline CDR1 SGHTS, CDR2 YDEGEE. V shed 3 bases, J shed 4 bases, and the junction held 5 bases outside the gene matches. The CDR3 covers 15 residues. The CDR3 sequence is CASSSGLASYNEQFF. The CDR3, as DNA: TGTGCCAGCAGCTCGGGACTAGCCTCTTACAATGAGCAGTTCTTC.

This rearrangement joins TRBV6-1 to TRBJ1-3; 7 bases map to TRBD1. V lost 4 bases and J lost 4; bases outside the gene matches: 10. Germline lookup yields CDR1 MNHNS and CDR2 SASEGT. The length of the CDR3 is 16 residues. DNA for the CDR3: TGTGCCAGCAGTGGGCGACAGGGAGTGACGGGAAACACCATATATTTT. This sequence encodes CASSGRQGVTGNTIYF.

The V call is TRBV9, the J call TRBJ1-1, with D maybe TRBD1 (6 bases). V lost 1 base and J lost 1, with 23 bases in between. The CDR3 sequence is 19 residues long. Germline CDR1 reads SGDLS; CDR2 reads YYNGEE. This CDR3 is CASSVKGSGTPDSNTEAFF. CDR3 DNA: TGTGCCAGCAGCGTAAAAGGGTCGGGGACACCAGATTCGAACACTGAAGCTTTCTTT.

The chain employs TRBV25-1 and TRBJ2-1; no reliable D call. This CDR3 is built from 12 residues. V lost 10 bases and J 7 bases, leaving 14 bases between the germline ends. From germline, CDR1 is MGHDK and CDR2 SYGVNS. Here the CDR3 reads CATSPGGNEQFF. The CDR3 DNA reads as TGTGCCACATCCCCTGGTGGAAATGAGCAGTTCTTC.

V gene TRBV18 combines with J gene TRBJ1-1; TRBD1 might be the D (5 bases). The length of the CDR3 is 14 residues. Between the trimmed V and J ends, which lost 3 bases and 3 bases, there was a span of 11 bases. Germline V CDR1 and CDR2: KGHSH, LQKENI. CDR3 sequence (DNA): TGTGCCAGCTCACCTTTACGGACACACACTGAAGCTTTCTTT. Translated, it gives CASSPLRTHTEAFF.

The chain joins TRBV5-1 to TRBJ1-2, with TRBD1 identical over 7 bases. Germline V gene lookup returns CDR1 SGHRS and CDR2 YFSETQ. The J segment lost 3 bases and the V segment lost 0 bases, leaving 2 bases of the junction unmatched. The CDR3 loop spans 14 amino acids. The CDR3 DNA is TGCGCCAGCAGCTTGGGGACAGGACACTATGGCTACACCTTC. It specifies CASSLGTGHYGYTF.

The V gene is TRBV6-1, the J gene TRBJ2-5; 12 bases line up with TRBD2. The CDR3 contains 14 residues. The J segment lost 6 bases and the V segment lost 7 bases, leaving 6 bases of the junction unmatched. Per the germline V gene, CDR1 is MNHNS and CDR2 is SASEGT. Written as DNA, the CDR3 is TGTGCCAGCACGGCACTAGCGGGGGGCCAGACCCAGTACTTC. This translates into CASTALAGGQTQYF.

The chain couples TRBV6-5 to TRBJ1-6; TRBD1 is a possible D gene (5 bases). Trimming cost V 7 bases and J 7 bases, with 8 bases left between them. Germline V lookup: CDR1 MNHEY, CDR2 SVGAGI. CDR3 length equals 12 residues. The CDR3 DNA sequence: TGTGCCAGCACGGAGGGGAATTCACCCCTCCACTTT. This translates into CASTEGNSPLHF.

The chain combines TRBV14 with TRBJ1-6; 7 bases match TRBD1. The CDR3 contains 17 residues. Per the germline V gene, CDR1 is SGHDN and CDR2 is FVKESK. V was clipped by 3 bases and J by 0 bases; unmatched bases: 5. The CDR3 reads CASSHGDSSSYNSPLHF. CDR3 nucleotide sequence: TGTGCCAGCAGCCACGGGGACAGCAGCTCCTATAATTCACCCCTCCACTTT.

The CDR3 sequence is CASSTNHRDSNEQFF. For the CDR3, the DNA is TGTGCCAGTAGTACAAACCACCGGGACAGCAATGAGCAGTTCTTC. The chain uses TRBV19 and TRBJ2-1; 7 bases are a match to TRBD1. The CDR3 totals 15 residues. J was trimmed by 6 bases and V by 4 bases; bases with no gene match: 9. Germline CDR1 reads LNHDA; CDR2 reads SQIVND (reference sequence).

V and J are TRBV28 and TRBJ2-7, with D possibly TRBD1 on 5 matching bases. Per the germline V gene, CDR1 is MDHEN and CDR2 is SYDVKM. The CDR3 covers 13 residues. Trimming pared 4 bases from V and 1 base from J, leaving 8 bases between. The CDR3 loop is CASSSDSSYEQYF. The CDR3 DNA sequence: TGTGCCAGCAGTTCTGACAGTTCCTACGAGCAGTACTTC.

This clone was seen a handful of times. The rearrangement links TRBV4-1 to TRBJ2-1; no definite D call. The V end was cut by 3 bases, the J end by 12 bases, with 12 bases between. Per germline, CDR1 MGHRA and CDR2 YSYEKL. This CDR3 is 12 amino acids long. The CDR3 reads CASSHPKVGQFF. CDR3 DNA: TGCGCCAGCAGCCACCCGAAAGTCGGGCAGTTCTTC.

This clone was picked up a small number of times. The chain links TRBV6-4 to TRBJ1-1; possible D gene TRBD1, 5 bases. The germline V and J ends were trimmed by 4 bases and 1 base, with 7 bases remaining between them. The CDR3 consists of 13 residues. Looked up from germline, CDR1 is MRHNA and CDR2 is SNTAGT. This CDR3 reads CASSGQPNTEAFF. The CDR3 DNA follows: TGTGCCAGCAGTGGACAGCCGAACACTGAAGCTTTCTTT.

This clone was picked up a small number of times. This sequence joins TRBV6-4 and TRBJ2-1, with D uncertain. This CDR3 spans 14 amino acids. The V gene lost 0 bases and the J gene lost 9 bases, with 12 bases spanning the gap. The germline V gene encodes CDR1 MRHNA and CDR2 SNTAGT. The CDR3 spells CASSDSWVSVEQFF. CDR3 nucleotides: TGTGCCAGCAGTGACTCGTGGGTGAGCGTTGAGCAGTTCTTC.

There are a few counts of this clone. The J gene is TRBJ2-5, the V gene TRBV2; 8 bases agree with TRBD2. From germline, CDR1 is SNHLY and CDR2 FYNNEI. V lost 6 bases to trimming and J lost 4 bases; unmatched junction nucleotides: 4. This CDR3 is built from 13 residues. CDR3 sequence (DNA): TGTGCCAGCAGACGGGGGGGAACAGAGACCCAGTACTTC. Protein sequence: CASRRGGTETQYF.

This rearrangement joins TRBV28 to TRBJ1-2; D is perhaps TRBD1 (6 bases). Germline lookup yields CDR1 MDHEN and CDR2 SYDVKM. CDR3 length equals 12 residues. Trimming pared 7 bases from V and 10 bases from J, leaving 16 bases between. The CDR3 spells CASTAGQTNYTF. CDR3 sequence (DNA): TGTGCCAGCACCGCCGGACAGACTAACTACACCTTC.

The chain couples TRBV18 to TRBJ2-3; 9 nucleotides agree with TRBD2. This CDR3 spans 18 amino acids. Per the germline V gene, CDR1 is KGHSH and CDR2 is LQKENI. The J segment lost 2 bases and the V segment lost 3 bases, leaving 12 bases of the junction unmatched. CDR3 region: CASSPIAGTSSITDTQYF. The CDR3 DNA follows: TGTGCCAGCTCACCTATTGCCGGGACTAGCTCTATCACAGATACGCAGTATTTT.

The sample holds a few counts of this clone. The rearrangement uses TRBV9 and TRBJ2-2; the D gene is possibly TRBD2 (6 bases). Trimming took off 0 bases at V and 1 base at J, with 10 bases between the two ends. Germline lookup yields CDR1 SGDLS and CDR2 YYNGEE. CDR3 size: 16 residues. The CDR3 DNA reads as TGTGCCAGCAGCGTAGTCGGCGGGGTGAACACCGGGGAGCTGTTTTTT. This sequence encodes CASSVVGGVNTGELFF.

The rearrangement joins TRBV6-1 to TRBJ1-3, with a weak D call TRBD1 (6 bases). V lost 2 bases, J lost 0 bases, and 11 bases lay in between. The length of the CDR3 is 16 residues. Germline CDR1 MNHNS, CDR2 SASEGT. The chain's CDR3 is CASSELGGGSGNTIYF. In DNA form, the CDR3 reads TGTGCCAGCAGTGAACTGGGGGGCGGCTCTGGAAACACCATATATTTT.